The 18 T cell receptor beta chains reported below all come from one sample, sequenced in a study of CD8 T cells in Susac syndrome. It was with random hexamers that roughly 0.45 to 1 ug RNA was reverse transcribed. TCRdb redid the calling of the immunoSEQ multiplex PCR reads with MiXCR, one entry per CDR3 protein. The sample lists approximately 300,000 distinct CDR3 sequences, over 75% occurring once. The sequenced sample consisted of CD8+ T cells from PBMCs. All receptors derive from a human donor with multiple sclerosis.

The DNA of the CDR3 is TGTGCCAGCAGTCACTACAGGGGGCAAGAGGAAAAACTGTTTTTT. This encodes CASSHYRGQEEKLFF. This rearrangement joins TRBV6-5 to TRBJ1-4; 9 bases fit TRBD1. CDR1 and CDR2 from the germline V gene are MNHEY and SVGAGI. The V and J ends lost 5 bases and 8 bases, in that order; junction bases with no gene match: 9. The CDR3 runs to 15 residues.

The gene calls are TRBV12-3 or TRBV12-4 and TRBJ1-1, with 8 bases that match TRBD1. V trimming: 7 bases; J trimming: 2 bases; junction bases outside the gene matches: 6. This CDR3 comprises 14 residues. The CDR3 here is CASTPTGVNTEAFF. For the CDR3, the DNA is TGTGCCAGCACTCCGACAGGGGTAAACACTGAAGCTTTCTTT.

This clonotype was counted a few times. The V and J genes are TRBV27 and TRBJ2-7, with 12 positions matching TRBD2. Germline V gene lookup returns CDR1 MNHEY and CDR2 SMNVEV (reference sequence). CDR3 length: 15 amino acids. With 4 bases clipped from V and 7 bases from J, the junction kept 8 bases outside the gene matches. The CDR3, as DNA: TGTGCCAGCAGTTCCCAGACTAGCGGGAGAGGAGAGCAGTACTTC. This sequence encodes CASSSQTSGRGEQYF.

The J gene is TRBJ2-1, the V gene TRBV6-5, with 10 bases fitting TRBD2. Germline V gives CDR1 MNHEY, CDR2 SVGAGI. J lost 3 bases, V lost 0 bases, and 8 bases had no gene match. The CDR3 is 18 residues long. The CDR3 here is CASSYSSSSGSFYNEQFF. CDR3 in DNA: TGTGCCAGCAGTTACTCCTCCTCTAGCGGGAGTTTCTACAATGAGCAGTTCTTC.

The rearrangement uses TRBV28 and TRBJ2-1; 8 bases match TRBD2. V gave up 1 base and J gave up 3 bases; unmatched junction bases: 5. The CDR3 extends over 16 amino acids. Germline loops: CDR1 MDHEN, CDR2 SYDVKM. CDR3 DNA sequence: TGTGCCAGCAGTTTATTCCCGGGAGGGTTCTACAATGAGCAGTTCTTC. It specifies CASSLFPGGFYNEQFF.

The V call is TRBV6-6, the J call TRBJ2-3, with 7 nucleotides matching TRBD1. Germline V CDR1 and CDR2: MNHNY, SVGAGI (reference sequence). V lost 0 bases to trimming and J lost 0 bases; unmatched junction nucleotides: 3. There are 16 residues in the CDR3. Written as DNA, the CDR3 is TGTGCCAGCAGTTACTCGGCGACAGGGAGCACAGATACGCAGTATTTT. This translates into CASSYSATGSTDTQYF.

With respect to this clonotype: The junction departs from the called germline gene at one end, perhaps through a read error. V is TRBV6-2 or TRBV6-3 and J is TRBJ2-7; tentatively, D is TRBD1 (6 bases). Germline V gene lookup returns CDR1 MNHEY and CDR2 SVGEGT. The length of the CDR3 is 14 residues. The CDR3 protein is CASSQVGGSYEQYF. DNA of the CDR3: TGCGCCAGCAGCCAAGTAGGGGGTTCCTACGAGCAGTACTTC.

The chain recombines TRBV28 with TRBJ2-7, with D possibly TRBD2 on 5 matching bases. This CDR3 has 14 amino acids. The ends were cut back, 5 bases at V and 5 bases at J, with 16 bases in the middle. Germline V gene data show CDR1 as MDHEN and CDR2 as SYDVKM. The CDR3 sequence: CASSQLVRPHEQYF. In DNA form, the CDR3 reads TGTGCCAGCAGTCAACTAGTTCGGCCTCACGAGCAGTACTTC.

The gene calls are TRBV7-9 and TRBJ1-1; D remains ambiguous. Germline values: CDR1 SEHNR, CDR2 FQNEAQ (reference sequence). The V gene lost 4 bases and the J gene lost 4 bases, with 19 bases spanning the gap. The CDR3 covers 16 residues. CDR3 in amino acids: CASSSSKASASTEAFF. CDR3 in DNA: TGTGCCAGCAGCTCGTCAAAGGCTTCTGCGAGCACTGAAGCTTTCTTT.

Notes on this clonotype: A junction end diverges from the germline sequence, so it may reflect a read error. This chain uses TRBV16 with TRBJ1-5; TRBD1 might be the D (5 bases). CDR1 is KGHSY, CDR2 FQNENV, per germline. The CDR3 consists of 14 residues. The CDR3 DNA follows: TGTGCCAGCAGCGAATCTGTCCCGGGGGAGCCCCAGCATTTT. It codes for CASSESVPGEPQHF.

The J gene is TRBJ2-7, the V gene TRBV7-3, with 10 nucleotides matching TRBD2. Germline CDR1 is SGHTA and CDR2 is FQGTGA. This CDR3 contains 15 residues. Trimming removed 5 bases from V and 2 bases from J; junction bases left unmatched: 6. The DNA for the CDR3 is TGTGCCAGCAGCGTCGGACTAGCGGCGCCCTACGAGCAGTACTTC. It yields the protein CASSVGLAAPYEQYF.

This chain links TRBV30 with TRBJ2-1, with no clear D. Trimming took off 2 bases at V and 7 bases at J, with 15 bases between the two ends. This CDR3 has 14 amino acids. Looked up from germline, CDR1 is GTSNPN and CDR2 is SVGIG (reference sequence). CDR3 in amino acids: CAWSIQGPWNEQFF. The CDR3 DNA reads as TGTGCCTGGAGTATTCAAGGACCTTGGAATGAGCAGTTCTTC.

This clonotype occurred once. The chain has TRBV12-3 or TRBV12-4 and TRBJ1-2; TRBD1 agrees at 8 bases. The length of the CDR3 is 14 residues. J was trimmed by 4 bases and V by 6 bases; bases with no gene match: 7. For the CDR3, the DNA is TGTGCCAGCAGCCAACAGGGGGTCACCTATGGCTACACCTTC. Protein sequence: CASSQQGVTYGYTF.

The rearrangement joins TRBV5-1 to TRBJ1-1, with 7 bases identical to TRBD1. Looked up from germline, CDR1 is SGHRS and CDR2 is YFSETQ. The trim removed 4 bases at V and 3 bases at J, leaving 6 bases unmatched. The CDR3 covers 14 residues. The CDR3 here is CASSQTTGYTEAFF. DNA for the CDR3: TGCGCCAGCAGCCAAACGACAGGGTACACTGAAGCTTTCTTT.

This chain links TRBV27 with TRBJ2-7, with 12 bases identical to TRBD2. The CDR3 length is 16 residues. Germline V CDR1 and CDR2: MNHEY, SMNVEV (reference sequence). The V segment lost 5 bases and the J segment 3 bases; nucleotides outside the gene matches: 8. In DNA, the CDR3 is TGTGCCAGCAGTGAAATACGACTAGCGGGAGACTACGAGCAGTACTTC. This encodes CASSEIRLAGDYEQYF.

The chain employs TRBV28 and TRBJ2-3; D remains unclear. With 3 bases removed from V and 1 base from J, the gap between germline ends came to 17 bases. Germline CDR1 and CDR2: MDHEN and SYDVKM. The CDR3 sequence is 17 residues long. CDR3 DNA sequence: TGTGCCAGCAGTTTGAGTCTCTCTAAAGGTGGCACAGATACGCAGTATTTT. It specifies CASSLSLSKGGTDTQYF.

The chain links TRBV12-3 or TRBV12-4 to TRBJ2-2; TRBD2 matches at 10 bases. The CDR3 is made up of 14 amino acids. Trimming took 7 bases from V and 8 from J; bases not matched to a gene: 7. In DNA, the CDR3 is TGTGCCAGCAACCCAGCGGGAGGGGCAGGGGAGCTGTTTTTT. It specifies CASNPAGGAGELFF.

CDR3 amino acids: CASSSRTSGHTGELFF. The DNA for the CDR3 is TGTGCCAGCAGCTCCAGGACTAGCGGACACACCGGGGAGCTGTTTTTT. V usage is TRBV11-2 and J usage is TRBJ2-2; the match to TRBD2 covers 10 bases. This CDR3 has 16 residues. V dropped 4 bases and J dropped 3; count of bases not matched to a gene: 5. Germline CDR1 and CDR2: SGHAT and FQNNGV.